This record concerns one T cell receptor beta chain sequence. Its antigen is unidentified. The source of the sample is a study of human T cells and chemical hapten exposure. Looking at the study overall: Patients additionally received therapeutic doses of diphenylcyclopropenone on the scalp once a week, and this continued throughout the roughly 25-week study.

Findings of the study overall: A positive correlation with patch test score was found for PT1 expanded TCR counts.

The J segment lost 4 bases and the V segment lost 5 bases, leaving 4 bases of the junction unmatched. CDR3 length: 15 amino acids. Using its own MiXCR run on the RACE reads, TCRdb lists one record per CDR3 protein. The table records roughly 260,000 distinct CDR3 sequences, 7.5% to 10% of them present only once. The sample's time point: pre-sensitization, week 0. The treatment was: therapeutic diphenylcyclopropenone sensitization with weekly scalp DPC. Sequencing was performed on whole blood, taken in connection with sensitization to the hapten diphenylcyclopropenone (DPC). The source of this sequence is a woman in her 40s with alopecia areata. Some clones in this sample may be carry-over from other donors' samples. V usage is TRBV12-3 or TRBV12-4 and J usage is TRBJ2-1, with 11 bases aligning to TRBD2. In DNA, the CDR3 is TGTGCCAGCAGTGTCACTAGCGGGGGTTACAATGAGCAGTTCTTC. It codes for CASSVTSGGYNEQFF.